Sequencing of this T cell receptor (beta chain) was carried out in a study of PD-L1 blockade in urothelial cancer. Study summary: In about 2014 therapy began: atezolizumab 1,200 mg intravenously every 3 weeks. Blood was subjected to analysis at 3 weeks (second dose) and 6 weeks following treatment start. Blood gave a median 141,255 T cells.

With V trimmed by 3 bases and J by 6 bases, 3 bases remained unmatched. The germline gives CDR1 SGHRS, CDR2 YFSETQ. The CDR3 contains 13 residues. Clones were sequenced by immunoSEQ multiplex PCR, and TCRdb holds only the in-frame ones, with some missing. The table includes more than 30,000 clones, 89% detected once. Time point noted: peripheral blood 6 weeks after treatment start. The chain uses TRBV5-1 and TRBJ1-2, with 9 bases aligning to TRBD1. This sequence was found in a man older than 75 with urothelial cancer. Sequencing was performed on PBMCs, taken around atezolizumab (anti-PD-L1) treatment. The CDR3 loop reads CASSSDRGHGYTF. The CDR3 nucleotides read TGCGCCAGCAGCTCGGACAGGGGCCATGGCTACACCTTC. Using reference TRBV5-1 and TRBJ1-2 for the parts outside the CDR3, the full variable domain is KAGVTQTPRYLIKTRGQQVTLSCSPISGHRSVSWYQQTPGQGLQFLFEYFSETQRNKGNFPGRFSGRQFSNSRSEMNVSTLELGDSALYLCASSSDRGHGYTFGSGTRLTVV.